This T cell receptor beta chain stems from a study of cytomegalovirus exposure and HLA in healthy donors. At the level of the study: A preliminary data release comprised tens of millions of unique TCRs obtained from HLA-typed donors. Regarding the study as a whole: Donor immune exposure was known only as CMV serostatus. TCR beta sequences numbering 15,000 to 20,000 were associated with HLA alleles at 0.05 false discovery rate in a later analysis. It was 150 to 200 TCR beta chains that were listed as cytomegalovirus-associated.

A word on this clone: The antigen is unknown.

Trimming left V 0 bases short and J 0 bases short, with 8 bases between. The CDR3 covers 15 residues. PCR primers comprised 60 Vbeta and 13 Jbeta primers. The repertoire was sequenced with immunoSEQ multiplex PCR; TCRdb's copy has only in-frame clones and lacks some. The sample yields 80,000 to 95,000 clones, roughly 86% seen once. This clonotype was obtained from a man younger than 40 in good health and CMV-seropositive. This sequence joins TRBV23-1 and TRBJ2-5, with D maybe TRBD1 (6 bases). TRBV23-1 is designated an ORF whose function remains uncertain. Sequencing input: PBMCs. CDR3 DNA sequence: TGCGCCAGCAGTCAATCTGGACAGAACCAAGAGACCCAGTACTTC. This gives the protein CASSQSGQNQETQYF.